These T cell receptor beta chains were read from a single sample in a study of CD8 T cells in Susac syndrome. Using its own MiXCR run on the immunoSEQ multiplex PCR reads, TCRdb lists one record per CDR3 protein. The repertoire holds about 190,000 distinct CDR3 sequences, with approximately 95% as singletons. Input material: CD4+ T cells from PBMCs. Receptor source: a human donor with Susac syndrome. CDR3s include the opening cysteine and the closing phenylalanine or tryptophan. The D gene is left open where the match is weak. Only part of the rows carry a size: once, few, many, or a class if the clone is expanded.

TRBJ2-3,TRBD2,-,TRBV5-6,TGTGCCAGCAGCCTAGCGGGGGCCCCGGGGATTACAGATACGCAGTATTTT,CASSLAGAPGITDTQYF
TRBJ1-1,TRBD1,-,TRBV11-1,TGTGCCAGCAGCTTAGCACAGGGGAGCACTGAAGCTTTCTTT,CASSLAQGSTEAFF
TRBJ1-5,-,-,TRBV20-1,TGCAGTGCTCTTGACAGGCGAGTCAATCAGCCCCAGCATTTT,CSALDRRVNQPQHF
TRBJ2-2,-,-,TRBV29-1,TGCAGCGTCCGCGCGTGGGCAGGGAGCACCGGGGAGCTGTTTTTT,CSVRAWAGSTGELFF
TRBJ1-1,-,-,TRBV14,TGTGCCAGCAGGGGACGGGCTGAAGCTTTCTTT,CASRGRAEAFF
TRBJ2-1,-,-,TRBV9,TGTGCCAGCAGCGTAGGAACACAGCATTACAATGAGCAGTTCTTC,CASSVGTQHYNEQFF
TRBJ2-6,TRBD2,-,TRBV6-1,TGTGCCAGCATTGGGGTAGCGGGGGAGGCTGGGGCCAACGTCCTGACTTTC,CASIGVAGEAGANVLTF
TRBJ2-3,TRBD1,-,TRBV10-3,TGTGCCATCAGTCGACAGGGTTTCTCTAGCACAGATACGCAGTATTTT,CAISRQGFSSTDTQYF
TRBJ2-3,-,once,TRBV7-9,TGTGCCAGCAGCCGAAATACAGGCGATACGCAGTATTTT,CASSRNTGDTQYF
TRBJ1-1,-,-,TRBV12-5,TGTGCTAGTGGTTTGGTACAGGGTGGGACTGAAGCTTTCTTT,CASGLVQGGTEAFF
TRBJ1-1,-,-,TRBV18,TGTGCCAGCTCACCACAGAACATGAACACTGAAGCTTTCTTT,CASSPQNMNTEAFF
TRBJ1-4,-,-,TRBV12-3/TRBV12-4,TGTGCCAGCAGGTCGCCGGGGCCCTCAGGGCAAAAACTGTTTTTT,CASRSPGPSGQKLFF
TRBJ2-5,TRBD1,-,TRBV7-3,TGTGCCAGCAGCTCAGGGACAGGGTCTCGCCAGTACTTC,CASSSGTGSRQYF
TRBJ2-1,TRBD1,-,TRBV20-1,TGCAGTGCTCCCGAACCGGGACAGGGGCGGTGGGCGCAGTTCTTC,CSAPEPGQGRWAQFF
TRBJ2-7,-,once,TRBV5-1,TGCGCCAGCAGCTTGGAACCGGGGGCGAGAGAGCAGTACTTC,CASSLEPGAREQYF
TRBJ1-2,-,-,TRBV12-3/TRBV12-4,TGTGCCAGCAGAAAACAACCCACGTATGGCTACACCTTC,CASRKQPTYGYTF
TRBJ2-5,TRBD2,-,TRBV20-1,TGCAGTGCTAGAGACCCTCTAGCGGGGGGAGGAGAGATCCAGTACTTC,CSARDPLAGGGEIQYF
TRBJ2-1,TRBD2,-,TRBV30,TGTGCCTGGAGTGTGTTAGCGGGGGGGCCCGCTGAGCAGTTCTTC,CAWSVLAGGPAEQFF
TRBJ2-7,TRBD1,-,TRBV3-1,TGTGCCAGCAGCCAAGGACCGGGACAGTTGTACGAGCAGTACTTC,CASSQGPGQLYEQYF
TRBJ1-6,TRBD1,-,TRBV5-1,TGCGCCAGCAGCCCAGGGGGGGAAAGGAGGAGTTCACCCCTCCACTTT,CASSPGGERRSSPLHF
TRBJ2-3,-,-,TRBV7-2,TGTGCCAGCAGCCCCGACAGCCAGGATACGCAGTATTTT,CASSPDSQDTQYF
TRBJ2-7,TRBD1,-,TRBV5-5,TGTGCCAGCAGCCTTGGACAGGGATACTACGAGCAGTACTTC,CASSLGQGYYEQYF
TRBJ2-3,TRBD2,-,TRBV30,TGTGCCTGGAACCACTTCAGCGGGGGTGCAGATACGCAGTATTTT,CAWNHFSGGADTQYF
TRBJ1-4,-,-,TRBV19,TGTGCCAGTAGTATAGATGCCAGGCGTAATGAAAAACTGTTTTTT,CASSIDARRNEKLFF
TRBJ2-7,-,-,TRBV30,TGTGCCTGGAGTGAGGGGGAGAGCTACGAGCAGTACTTC,CAWSEGESYEQYF
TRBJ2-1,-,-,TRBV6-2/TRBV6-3,TGTGCCAGCGGGGGGATATTCACTGAGCAGTTCTTC,CASGGIFTEQFF
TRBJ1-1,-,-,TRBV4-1,TGCGCCAGCAGGAGAATAGGGGGGTCCCTTGAAGCTTTCTTT,CASRRIGGSLEAFF
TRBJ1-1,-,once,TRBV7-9,TGTGCCAGCAGCTTAGTGGCAGGTATCGAAGCTTTCTTT,CASSLVAGIEAFF
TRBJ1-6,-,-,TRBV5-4,TGTGCCAGCAGCTTGGCCCCTACAGGGATTAATTCACCCCTCCACTTT,CASSLAPTGINSPLHF
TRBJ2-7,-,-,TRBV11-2,TGTGCCAGCAGCTTAGCGGGGGTGGGGGAGCAGTACTTC,CASSLAGVGEQYF
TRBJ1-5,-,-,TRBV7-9,TGTGCCAGCAGCCGGACGGGGTATCAGCCCCAGCATTTT,CASSRTGYQPQHF
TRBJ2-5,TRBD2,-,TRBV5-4,TGTGCCAGCAGCGCACCGGGACTAGCGGGGACTGAGACCCAGTACTTC,CASSAPGLAGTETQYF
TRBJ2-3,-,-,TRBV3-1,TGTGCCAGCAGCCAAAACCATGGGGGCACAGATACGCAGTATTTT,CASSQNHGGTDTQYF
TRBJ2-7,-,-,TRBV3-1,TGTGCCAGCAGCCAAGATATTAACACCCCCTACGAGCAGTACTTC,CASSQDINTPYEQYF
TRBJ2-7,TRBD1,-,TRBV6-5,TGTGCCAGCAGTTCCCGGGGACAGAGGAGCTCCTACGAGCAGTACTTC,CASSSRGQRSSYEQYF
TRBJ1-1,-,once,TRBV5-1,TGCGCCAGCAGCTTGTCCGGGGTTCACGCGAACACTGAAGCTTTCTTT,CASSLSGVHANTEAFF
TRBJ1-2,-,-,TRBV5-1,TGCGCCAGCAGCAACCAGAATAACTATGGCTACACCTTC,CASSNQNNYGYTF
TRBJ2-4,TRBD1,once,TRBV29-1,TGCAGCGTCCAACTCCTCCGGGACAGGGGAGCCAAAAACATTCAGTACTTC,CSVQLLRDRGAKNIQYF
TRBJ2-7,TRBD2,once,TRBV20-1,TGCAGTGCTAGAGCTGTAGCGGGGGGAATATACGAGCAGTACTTC,CSARAVAGGIYEQYF